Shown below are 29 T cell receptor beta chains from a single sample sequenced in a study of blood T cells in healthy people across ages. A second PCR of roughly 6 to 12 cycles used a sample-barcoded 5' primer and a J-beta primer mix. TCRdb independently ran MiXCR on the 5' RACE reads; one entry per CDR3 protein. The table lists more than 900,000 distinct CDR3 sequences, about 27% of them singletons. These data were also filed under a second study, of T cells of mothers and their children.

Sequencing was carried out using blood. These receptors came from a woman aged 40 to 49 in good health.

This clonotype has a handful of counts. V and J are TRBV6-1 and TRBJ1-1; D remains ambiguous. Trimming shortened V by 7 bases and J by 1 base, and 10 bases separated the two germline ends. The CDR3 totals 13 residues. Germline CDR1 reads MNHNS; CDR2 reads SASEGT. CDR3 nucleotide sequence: TGTGCCAGCACTATACATCCGAACACTGAAGCTTTCTTT. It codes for CASTIHPNTEAFF.

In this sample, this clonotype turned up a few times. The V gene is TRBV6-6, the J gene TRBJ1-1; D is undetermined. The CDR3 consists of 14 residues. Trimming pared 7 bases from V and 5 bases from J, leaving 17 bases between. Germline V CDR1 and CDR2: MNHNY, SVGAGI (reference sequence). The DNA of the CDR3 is TGTGCCAGCATCCCACAGTGGGGAAATACTGAAGCTTTCTTT. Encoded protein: CASIPQWGNTEAFF.

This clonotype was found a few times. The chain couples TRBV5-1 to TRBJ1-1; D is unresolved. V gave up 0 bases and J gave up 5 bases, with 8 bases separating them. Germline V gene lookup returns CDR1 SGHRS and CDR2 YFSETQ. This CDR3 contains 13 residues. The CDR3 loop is CASSLAFGTEAFF. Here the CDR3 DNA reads TGCGCCAGCAGCTTGGCCTTTGGAACTGAAGCTTTCTTT.

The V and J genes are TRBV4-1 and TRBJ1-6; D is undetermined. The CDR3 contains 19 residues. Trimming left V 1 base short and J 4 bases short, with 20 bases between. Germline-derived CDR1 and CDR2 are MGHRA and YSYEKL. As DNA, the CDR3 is TGCGCCAGCAGCCAAGTTTTTCCGCAGGACCTTCGATATAATTCACCCCTCCACTTT. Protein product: CASSQVFPQDLRYNSPLHF.

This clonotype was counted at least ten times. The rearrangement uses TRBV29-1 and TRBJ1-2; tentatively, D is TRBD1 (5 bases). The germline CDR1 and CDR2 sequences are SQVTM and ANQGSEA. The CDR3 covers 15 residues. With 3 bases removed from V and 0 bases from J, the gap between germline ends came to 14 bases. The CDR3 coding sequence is TGCAGCGTTGAGGGGGACGGGATCACTAACTATGGCTACACCTTC. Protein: CSVEGDGITNYGYTF.

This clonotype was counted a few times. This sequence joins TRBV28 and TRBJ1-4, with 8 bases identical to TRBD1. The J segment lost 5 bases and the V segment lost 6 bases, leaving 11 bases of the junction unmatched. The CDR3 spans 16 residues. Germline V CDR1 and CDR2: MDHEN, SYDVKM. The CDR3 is CASRSPGQGFNEKLFF. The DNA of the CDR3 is TGTGCCAGCAGGAGCCCCGGACAGGGCTTCAATGAAAAACTGTTTTTT.

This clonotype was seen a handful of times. The CDR3 nucleotides read TGTGCCAGCAGCCTTGTATCCACGAACACAGATACGCAGTATTTT. Translation: CASSLVSTNTDTQYF. The rearrangement uses TRBV5-6 and TRBJ2-3; D gene uncertain. CDR3 size: 15 residues. V lost 4 bases and J lost 2, with 14 bases in between. CDR1 and CDR2 (germline): SGHDT, YYEEEE.

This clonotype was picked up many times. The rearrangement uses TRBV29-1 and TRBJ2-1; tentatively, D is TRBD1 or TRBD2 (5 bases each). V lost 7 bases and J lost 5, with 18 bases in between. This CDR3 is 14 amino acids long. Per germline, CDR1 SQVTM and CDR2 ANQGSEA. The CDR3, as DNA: TGCAGCGGGAAGAGGTGGGGGAAGAACAATGAGCAGTTCTTC. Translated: CSGKRWGKNNEQFF.

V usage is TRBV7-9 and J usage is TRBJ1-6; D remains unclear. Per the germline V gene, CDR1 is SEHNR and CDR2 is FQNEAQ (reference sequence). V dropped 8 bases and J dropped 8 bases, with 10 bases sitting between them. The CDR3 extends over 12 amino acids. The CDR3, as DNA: TGTGCCAGCGGCCTTTTGGATTCACCCCTCCACTTT. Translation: CASGLLDSPLHF. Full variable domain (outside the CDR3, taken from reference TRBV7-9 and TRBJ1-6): DTGVSQNPRHKITKRGQNVTFRCDPISEHNRLYWYRQTLGQGPEFLTYFQNEAQLEKSRLLSDRFSAERPKGSFSTLEIQRTEQGDSAMYLCASGLLDSPLHFGNGTRLTVT.

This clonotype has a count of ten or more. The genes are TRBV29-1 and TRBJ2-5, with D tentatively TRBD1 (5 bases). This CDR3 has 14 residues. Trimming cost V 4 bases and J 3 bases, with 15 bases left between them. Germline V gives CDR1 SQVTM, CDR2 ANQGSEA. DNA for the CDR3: TGCAGCGTTGTAACGACAGTAAACAAAGAGACCCAGTACTTC. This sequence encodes CSVVTTVNKETQYF.

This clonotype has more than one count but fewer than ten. The CDR3 coding sequence is TGCGCCAGCAGCCAAGAGGACGGGGGGCGGACTAGCGGTCATCATGAGCAGTTCTTC. Translated, it gives CASSQEDGGRTSGHHEQFF. The rearrangement joins TRBV4-3 to TRBJ2-1; 10 bases line up with TRBD2. Germline CDR1 is LGHNA and CDR2 is YSLEER. The V segment lost 0 bases and the J segment 8 bases; nucleotides outside the gene matches: 16. There are 19 residues in the CDR3.

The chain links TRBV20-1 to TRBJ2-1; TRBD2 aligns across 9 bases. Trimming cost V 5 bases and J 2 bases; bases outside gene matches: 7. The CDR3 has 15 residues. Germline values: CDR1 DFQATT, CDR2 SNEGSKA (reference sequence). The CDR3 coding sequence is TGCAGTGCTGAAAGCGGGACTAGCACCTACAATGAGCAGTTCTTC. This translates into CSAESGTSTYNEQFF.

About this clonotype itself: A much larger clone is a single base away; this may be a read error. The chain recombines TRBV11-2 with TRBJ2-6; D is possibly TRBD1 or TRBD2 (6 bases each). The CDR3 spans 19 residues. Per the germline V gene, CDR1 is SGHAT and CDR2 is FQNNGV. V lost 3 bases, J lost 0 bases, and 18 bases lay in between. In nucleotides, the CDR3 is TGTGCCAGCAGCTTTATAGGGGGGACGTCCAGCTCTGGGGCCAACGTCCTGACTTTC. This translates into CASSFIGGTSSSGANVLTF.

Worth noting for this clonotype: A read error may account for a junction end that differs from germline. CDR3 in amino acids: CAGSRGLRVNSPLHF. For the CDR3, the DNA is TGTGCCGGCAGCCGCGGGTTGAGGGTTAATTCACCCCTCCACTTT. J is TRBJ1-6 and V is TRBV7-2; D remains ambiguous. CDR3 length: 15 residues. Germline values: CDR1 SGHTA, CDR2 FQGNSA.

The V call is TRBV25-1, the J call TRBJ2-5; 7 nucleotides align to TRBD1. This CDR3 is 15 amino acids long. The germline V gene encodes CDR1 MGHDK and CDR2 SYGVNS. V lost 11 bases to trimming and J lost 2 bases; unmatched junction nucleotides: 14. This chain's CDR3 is CAGNPGGKPQETQYF. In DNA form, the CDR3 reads TGTGCCGGCAACCCAGGGGGTAAGCCTCAAGAGACCCAGTACTTC.

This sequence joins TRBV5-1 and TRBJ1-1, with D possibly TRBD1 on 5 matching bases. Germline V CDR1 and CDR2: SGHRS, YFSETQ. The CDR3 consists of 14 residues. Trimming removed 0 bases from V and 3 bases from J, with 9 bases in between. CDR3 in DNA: TGCGCCAGCAGCTTGGGGGCGGGACACACTGAAGCTTTCTTT. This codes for CASSLGAGHTEAFF.

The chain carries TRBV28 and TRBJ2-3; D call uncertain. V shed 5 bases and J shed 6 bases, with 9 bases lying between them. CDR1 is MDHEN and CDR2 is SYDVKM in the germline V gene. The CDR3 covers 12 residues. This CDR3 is CASSESWDTQYF. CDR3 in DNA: TGTGCCAGCAGTGAATCCTGGGATACGCAGTATTTT.

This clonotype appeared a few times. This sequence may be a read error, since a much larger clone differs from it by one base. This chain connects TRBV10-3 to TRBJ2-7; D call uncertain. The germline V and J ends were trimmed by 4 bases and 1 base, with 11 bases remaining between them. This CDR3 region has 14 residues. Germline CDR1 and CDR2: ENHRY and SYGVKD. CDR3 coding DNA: TGTGCCATCAGTGGGCGTGGGGTTTCCTACGAGCAGTACTTC. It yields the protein CAISGRGVSYEQYF.

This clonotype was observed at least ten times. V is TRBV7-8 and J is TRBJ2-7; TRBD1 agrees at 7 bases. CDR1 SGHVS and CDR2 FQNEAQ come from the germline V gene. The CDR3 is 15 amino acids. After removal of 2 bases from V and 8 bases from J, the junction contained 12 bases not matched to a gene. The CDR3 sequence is CASSLTPDRVVKQYF. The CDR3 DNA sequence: TGTGCCAGCAGCTTAACTCCTGACAGGGTAGTTAAGCAGTACTTC.

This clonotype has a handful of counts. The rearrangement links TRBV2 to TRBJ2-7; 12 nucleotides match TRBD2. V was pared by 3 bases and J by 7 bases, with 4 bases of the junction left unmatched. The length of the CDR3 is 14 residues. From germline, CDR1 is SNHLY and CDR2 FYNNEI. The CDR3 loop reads CASSDGTSGLEQYF. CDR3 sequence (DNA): TGTGCCAGCAGTGATGGGACTAGCGGGCTTGAGCAGTACTTC.

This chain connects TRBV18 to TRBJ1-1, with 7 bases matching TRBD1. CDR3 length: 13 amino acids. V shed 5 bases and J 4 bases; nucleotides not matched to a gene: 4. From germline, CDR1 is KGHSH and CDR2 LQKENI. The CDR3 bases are TGTGCCAGCTCATCGGGACAGAGCACTGAAGCTTTCTTT. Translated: CASSSGQSTEAFF.

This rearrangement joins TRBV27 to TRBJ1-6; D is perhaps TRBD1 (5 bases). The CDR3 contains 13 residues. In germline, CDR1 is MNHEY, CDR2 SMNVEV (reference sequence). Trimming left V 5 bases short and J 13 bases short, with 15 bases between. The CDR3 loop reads CASSLEGRGPLHF. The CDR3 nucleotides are TGTGCCAGCAGTCTCGAAGGGAGGGGCCCCCTCCACTTT.

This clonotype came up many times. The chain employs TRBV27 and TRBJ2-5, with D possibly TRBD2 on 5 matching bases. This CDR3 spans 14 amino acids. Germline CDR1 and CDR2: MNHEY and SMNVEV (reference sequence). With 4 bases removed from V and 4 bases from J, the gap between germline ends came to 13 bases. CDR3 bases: TGTGCCAGCAGTTCTCCTAGCTTGGGAGAGACCCAGTACTTC. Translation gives CASSSPSLGETQYF.

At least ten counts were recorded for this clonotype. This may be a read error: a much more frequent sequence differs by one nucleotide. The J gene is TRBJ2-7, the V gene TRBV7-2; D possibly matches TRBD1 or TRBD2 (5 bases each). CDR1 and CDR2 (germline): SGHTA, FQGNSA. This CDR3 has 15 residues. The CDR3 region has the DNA TGTGCCAGCAGTTTAGGAGCAGGGTTGGAGGACGAGCAGTACTTC. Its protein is CASSLGAGLEDEQYF. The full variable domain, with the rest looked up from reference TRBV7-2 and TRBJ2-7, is GAGVSQSPSNKVTEKGKDVELRCDPISGHTALYWYRQSLGQGLEFLIYFQGNSAPDKSGLPSDRFSAERTGGSVSTLTIQRTQQEDSAVYLCASSLGAGLEDEQYFGPGTRLTVT.

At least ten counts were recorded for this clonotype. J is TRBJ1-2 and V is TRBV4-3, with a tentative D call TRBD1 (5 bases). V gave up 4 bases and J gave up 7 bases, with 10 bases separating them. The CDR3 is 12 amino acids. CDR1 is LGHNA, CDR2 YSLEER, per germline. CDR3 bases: TGCGCCAGCAGCCTCCAGGGCCGTGGCTACACCTTC. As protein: CASSLQGRGYTF.

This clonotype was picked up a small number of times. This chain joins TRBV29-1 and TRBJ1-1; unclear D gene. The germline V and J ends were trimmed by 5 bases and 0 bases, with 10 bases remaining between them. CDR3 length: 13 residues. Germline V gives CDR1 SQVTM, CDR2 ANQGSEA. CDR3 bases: TGCAGCGTTCACGACAATGTGAACACTGAAGCTTTCTTT. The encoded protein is CSVHDNVNTEAFF.

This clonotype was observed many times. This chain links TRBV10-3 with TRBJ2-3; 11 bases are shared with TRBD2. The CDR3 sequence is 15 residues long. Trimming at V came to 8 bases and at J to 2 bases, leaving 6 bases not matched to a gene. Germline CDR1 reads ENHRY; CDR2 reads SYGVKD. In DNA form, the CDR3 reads TGTGCCATCTCCCTGACTAGCGGGGCCACAGATACGCAGTATTTT. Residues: CAISLTSGATDTQYF.

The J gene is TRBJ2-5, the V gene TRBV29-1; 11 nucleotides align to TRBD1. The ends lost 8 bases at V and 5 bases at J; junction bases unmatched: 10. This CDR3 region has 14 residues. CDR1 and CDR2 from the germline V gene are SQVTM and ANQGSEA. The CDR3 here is CSFWTGGNVETQYF. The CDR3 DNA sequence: TGCAGCTTCTGGACAGGGGGCAACGTCGAGACCCAGTACTTC.

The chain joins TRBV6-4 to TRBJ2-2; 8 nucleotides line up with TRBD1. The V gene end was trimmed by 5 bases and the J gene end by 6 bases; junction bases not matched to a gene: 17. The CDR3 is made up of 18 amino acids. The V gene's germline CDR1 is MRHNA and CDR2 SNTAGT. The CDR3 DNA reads TGTGCCAGCAGTTTAAGAGTGGCAGCGCCAGGGGGCTCCGGGGAGCTGTTTTTT. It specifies CASSLRVAAPGGSGELFF.